This T cell receptor (beta chain) was recovered during a study of T-cell memory formation after mild COVID-19 (dated by TCRdb to the early 2020s). As for the study more broadly: TCR sequence clusters from the two donors were largely donor specific. Two young, previously healthy adult volunteers, one female and one male, were included in the cohort. Longitudinal TCRalpha and TCRbeta repertoire sequencing tracked T-cell clones expanding and contracting after mild COVID-19 in a couple of donors. General findings and caveats noted by the study authors: Clones that contracted from day 15 to 85 showed balanced CD4/CD8 phenotypes, whereas a second wave of clones that expanded from day 15 to 37 leaned towards CD4+. Whether the second-wave clones peaking on day 37 were SARS-CoV-2 specific was not confirmed. The detection of some responding clones in pre-infection memory suggests that pre-existing cross-reactive memory T cells joined the SARS-CoV-2 response. The study covered only a couple of mild cases, and larger cohorts including severe cases with pre-infection samples were considered necessary. Contracting CD4+ clones appeared mostly in the CM and EM memory subsets, whereas CD8+ clones were enriched in EMRA.

The run used an Illumina NovaSeq 6000. Using 5'RACE with constant-segment primers, TCRalpha and TCRbeta cDNA libraries were constructed, with sample barcodes and unique molecular identifiers added in the process. Trizol reagent was used to extract RNA from every sample. The libraries were amplified in two PCR steps, and the second step added a second sample barcode and Illumina TruSeq adapters. Sequencing of the libraries was done on an Illumina NovaSeq, producing 2 x 150 bp paired-end reads. The authors processed their data as follows. With migec v1.2.7, reads were demultiplexed and then collapsed into UMI-guided consensus sequences. Using mixcr v2.1.11, UMI consensuses were aligned to TRA and TRB V and J templates and then assembled into clonotypes. A clonotype was counted as expanded or contracted only if both edgeR and NoisET called the change significant, with noise models trained on biological replicates. For edgeR calls, a false discovery rate-adjusted p below 0.01 and a log2 fold-change threshold of 1 were applied. As an exploratory analysis of dynamics, PCA with hierarchical clustering was applied to max-normalized trajectories of the 1000 most abundant clonotypes. Separately sequenced CD4+ and CD8+ repertoires were used to assign the CD4 or CD8 phenotype of responding clones. In-frame beta chains were kept once TCRdb had trimmed the public reads at Q25 with fastp and called clones with MiXCR. All rows with the same CDR3 protein become a single entry with the most common DNA and genes. The authors' filters were not applied to this entry. The sample includes about 280,000 distinct CDR3 sequences, with 7% to 10% observed a single time. In total, the top ten clones hold around a fifth of the sample.

Trimming accounts for 1 base at V and 2 bases at J, while the number of junction bases matched to no gene is 11. The CDR3 runs 18 residues from the cysteine to the phenylalanine. Only the CDR3 portion is preserved as DNA: 54 bases, with reading frame beginning at the first base. The germline V gene supplies CDR1 SGHDT and CDR2 YYEEEE. Ficoll-Paque density gradient centrifugation was used to isolate PBMCs. This clonotype was found many times. The antigen it recognizes is unknown. Base qualities are not at hand, and no much larger clone is one base apart. The sequence came from a man younger than 35 who had mild COVID-19 (a few samples of this study predate the infection). The sample titles of this study are shuffled in the database, so cell type and time point are left out; the donor was told from shared clones. The sequence is built from TRBV5-6 and TRBJ2-3; TRBD1 agrees with 9 junctional bases. The sequenced sample consisted of PBMCs or a T cell subset sorted from them (not recorded which). The CDR3: CASSLFGGGQGYTDTQYF. The nucleotide sequence is given as TGTGCCAGCAGCTTGTTTGGTGGGGGACAGGGTTACACAGATACGCAGTATTTT. When the CDR3 is completed using the reference TRBV5-6 and TRBJ2-3 genes on either side, the full variable domain is DAGVTQSPTHLIKTRGQQVTLRCSPKSGHDTVSWYQQALGQGPQFIFQYYEEEERQRGNFPDRFSGHQFPNYSSELNVNALLLGDSALYLCASSLFGGGQGYTDTQYFGPGTRLTVL.